These 30 T cell receptor beta chains came from one sample sequenced in a study of T-cell reconstitution after alpha-beta-depleted transplantation in children. Unique molecular identifiers were used in preparing the TCRbeta library. Each CDR3 protein gets one entry after TCRdb re-called the PCR reads with MiXCR. The sample includes around 370,000 distinct CDR3 sequences, around 15% of them seen just once. The sample in question was PBMCs, mostly from graft donor cells, obtained 360 days after TCRalphabeta/CD19-depleted stem cell transplant. The source is a male patient between 2 and 10 years old who had a stem cell transplant for acute lymphoblastic leukemia, so the T cells may come from the graft donor.

In its sample, this clonotype was seen a few times. This chain joins TRBV7-2 and TRBJ2-7, with TRBD1 matching 7 bases. Looked up from germline, CDR1 is SGHTA and CDR2 is FQGNSA. The CDR3 runs 14 residues. V trimming: 5 bases; J trimming: 3 bases; junction bases outside the gene matches: 7. CDR3 bases: TGTGCCAGCAGCCCTCGACAGGGTATCTACGAGCAGTACTTC. It translates to CASSPRQGIYEQYF.

This clonotype was counted at least ten times. The chain links TRBV10-3 to TRBJ2-7, with unresolved D. Trimming took 2 bases from V and 2 from J, leaving 4 bases between them. CDR3 length: 12 amino acids. CDR1 is ENHRY and CDR2 is SYGVKD in the germline V gene. Here the CDR3 DNA reads TGTGCCATCAGTGAGACAGCCTACGAGCAGTACTTC. This codes for CAISETAYEQYF.

This clonotype was found many times. The chain uses TRBV29-1 and TRBJ1-5; 10 positions match TRBD1. The CDR3 sequence is 14 residues long. The V and J ends lost 7 bases and 11 bases, in that order; junction bases with no gene match: 14. The germline gives CDR1 SQVTM, CDR2 ANQGSEA. This chain's CDR3 is CSARTGGSSPAQHF. The CDR3 DNA reads TGCAGCGCAAGGACAGGGGGGTCATCCCCGGCCCAGCATTTT.

V is TRBV12-3 or TRBV12-4 and J is TRBJ1-3; D unresolved. V lost 3 bases, J lost 0 bases, and 9 bases lay in between. The CDR3 runs to 15 residues. The CDR3: CASSLAEGSGNTIYF. Here the CDR3 DNA reads TGTGCCAGCAGTTTGGCGGAAGGCTCTGGAAACACCATATATTTT.

This clonotype was seen a few times. The chain links TRBV6-5 to TRBJ2-3; 8 bases fit TRBD2. Germline V gives CDR1 MNHEY, CDR2 SVGAGI. J was trimmed by 3 bases and V by 3 bases; bases with no gene match: 11. The CDR3 extends over 17 amino acids. The CDR3 DNA sequence: TGTGCCAGCAGTTATGGCGGGAGGACCATTGGGACAGATACGCAGTATTTT. Its translation: CASSYGGRTIGTDTQYF.

With respect to this clonotype: At one boundary the junction diverges from the germline segment, which might be a read error. The chain joins TRBV12-3 or TRBV12-4 to TRBJ1-5; D gene ambiguous. The CDR3 sequence is 17 residues long. The CDR3 coding sequence is TGTGCCAGCAGCTTAGAAAGGTACGGCAATAGCAATCAGCCCCAGCATTTT. It codes for CASSLERYGNSNQPQHF.

V and J are TRBV5-1 and TRBJ2-7; D remains unclear. Germline V gene sequence: CDR1 SGHRS, CDR2 YFSETQ. Trimming removed 0 bases at V and 3 bases at J, with 19 bases between. The CDR3 has 17 amino acids. This CDR3 reads CASSLAPQPLQIYEQYF. The CDR3 DNA follows: TGCGCCAGCAGCTTGGCCCCCCAGCCCCTACAGATCTACGAGCAGTACTTC.

This clonotype has ten or more counts. The genes are TRBV20-1 and TRBJ2-1; TRBD2 is a possible D gene (5 bases). V lost 6 bases and J lost 12, with 24 bases in between. Germline lookup yields CDR1 DFQATT and CDR2 SNEGSKA (reference sequence). This CDR3 region has 14 residues. The CDR3 DNA reads TGCAGTGCCAGCCCCCTTTCTAGCCCCCGGTGGCAGTTCTTC. Translation gives CSASPLSSPRWQFF.

CDR3 in amino acids: CASSFGWDQPQHF. The CDR3 nucleotides are TGTGCCAGCAGCTTTGGATGGGATCAGCCCCAGCATTTT. This chain connects TRBV7-9 to TRBJ1-5; D not resolved. Germline CDR1 is SEHNR and CDR2 is FQNEAQ (reference sequence). V lost 3 bases and J 5 bases, leaving 8 bases between the germline ends. The CDR3 consists of 13 residues.

This clonotype was detected only a few times. The chain combines TRBV28 with TRBJ2-5; D remains ambiguous. The germline V and J ends were trimmed by 1 base and 2 bases, with 14 bases remaining between them. The CDR3 covers 16 residues. The germline CDR1 and CDR2 sequences are MDHEN and SYDVKM. The CDR3 DNA is TGTGCCAGCAGTTTATTTTTTCATGGGGTTCAAGAGACCCAGTACTTC. Translated: CASSLFFHGVQETQYF.

This clonotype was counted ten times or more. J is TRBJ2-7 and V is TRBV10-3, with a tentative D call TRBD1 (5 bases). This CDR3 is 16 amino acids long. Germline V gives CDR1 ENHRY, CDR2 SYGVKD. Trimming removed 2 bases at V and 6 bases at J, with 20 bases between. The CDR3 DNA follows: TGTGCCATCAGTGAGACGTGGCAGCCAGGGCCCTTCGAGCAGTACTTC. It specifies CAISETWQPGPFEQYF.

The chain recombines TRBV4-3 with TRBJ2-7; possibly TRBD1 or TRBD2 for D (6 bases each). Deletions cut 1 base from V and 3 bases from J, with 13 bases between. Germline V lookup: CDR1 LGHNA, CDR2 YSLEER. CDR3 size: 15 residues. DNA for the CDR3: TGCGCCAGCAGCCAAGTCCAAGGGGGGAACTACGAGCAGTACTTC. Translation: CASSQVQGGNYEQYF.

The V and J genes are TRBV19 and TRBJ2-7; D may be TRBD1 (5 bases). Germline CDR1 reads LNHDA; CDR2 reads SQIVND (reference sequence). V lost 5 bases and J lost 5, with 16 bases in between. CDR3 length: 14 residues. Here the CDR3 reads CASSRDRRGDEQYF. The CDR3 DNA is TGTGCCAGTAGTCGCGACAGAAGGGGTGACGAGCAGTACTTC.

The chain carries TRBV12-3 or TRBV12-4 and TRBJ2-7; D remains unclear. This CDR3 comprises 12 residues. V lost 1 base to trimming and J lost 6 bases, with 7 bases between them. CDR3: CASSLVVGEQYF. The CDR3 DNA reads TGTGCCAGCAGTTTAGTAGTGGGCGAGCAGTACTTC.

The chain couples TRBV5-1 to TRBJ2-7, with TRBD1 matching 8 bases. The CDR3 runs 15 residues. Germline assignment: CDR1 SGHRS and CDR2 YFSETQ. The V and J ends lost 4 bases and 5 bases, in that order; junction bases with no gene match: 11. The CDR3 sequence: CASSTGTGETDEQYF. CDR3 bases: TGCGCCAGCAGCACCGGGACAGGCGAAACAGACGAGCAGTACTTC.

The rearrangement uses TRBV29-1 and TRBJ2-1, with D unresolved. The V gene's germline CDR1 is SQVTM and CDR2 ANQGSEA. Trimming left V 0 bases short and J 8 bases short, with 14 bases between. CDR3 length: 14 residues. The CDR3 spells CSVEDRSRWHEQFF. The CDR3 DNA reads as TGCAGCGTTGAAGATCGATCGAGGTGGCATGAGCAGTTCTTC.

Worth noting for this clonotype: Its ends do not fully match the called genes, so a read error is possible. The chain combines TRBV29-1 with TRBJ2-3; the D is unclear. Germline CDR1 and CDR2: SQVTM and ANQGSEA. The CDR3 totals 13 residues. CDR3 nucleotides: TGCAGCGTTGAAGATGGCCCCACAGATACGCAGTGTTTT. Amino acids: CSVEDGPTDTQCF.

V usage is TRBV5-1 and J usage is TRBJ2-5; D remains unclear. This CDR3 has 14 amino acids. Looked up from germline, CDR1 is SGHRS and CDR2 is YFSETQ. V was clipped by 3 bases and J by 4 bases, with 13 bases between them. The CDR3 loop reads CASSYGRARETQYF. The DNA of the CDR3 is TGCGCCAGCAGCTATGGGCGAGCTCGAGAGACCCAGTACTTC.

This clonotype was seen a few times. The V gene is TRBV7-9, the J gene TRBJ2-1; 9 bases match TRBD2. This CDR3 comprises 17 residues. The trim removed 5 bases at V and 4 bases at J, leaving 12 bases unmatched. Germline V gives CDR1 SEHNR, CDR2 FQNEAQ (reference sequence). CDR3 in DNA: TGTGCCAGCAGCCCCAGACTAGCGGAGATTGATTACAATGAGCAGTTCTTC. Translated, it gives CASSPRLAEIDYNEQFF.

The chain uses TRBV12-3 or TRBV12-4 and TRBJ2-1; 14 nucleotides match TRBD2. The trim removed 3 bases at V and 1 base at J, leaving 11 bases unmatched. This CDR3 has 20 residues. CDR3 nucleotide sequence: TGTGCCAGCAGTTTTGCGCCGGGACTAGCGGGAGTGGGGTCCTACAATGAGCAGTTCTTC. Translation: CASSFAPGLAGVGSYNEQFF.

This clonotype was recorded at least ten times. This sequence joins TRBV4-1 and TRBJ2-2; 9 bases agree with TRBD1. Looked up from germline, CDR1 is MGHRA and CDR2 is YSYEKL. J lost 5 bases, V lost 4 bases, and 8 bases had no gene match. The CDR3 is 16 residues long. This CDR3 reads CASSPIAGQGTGELFF. The DNA of the CDR3 is TGCGCCAGCAGCCCTATTGCGGGACAGGGAACCGGGGAGCTGTTTTTT.

This clonotype was detected a few times. The chain combines TRBV28 with TRBJ2-5; D remains unclear. CDR1 is MDHEN, CDR2 SYDVKM, per germline. The CDR3 is made up of 13 amino acids. V gave up 3 bases and J gave up 7 bases, with 12 bases separating them. The CDR3 DNA sequence: TGTGCCAGCAGTTTCAACTCCGAGTCGACCCAGTACTTC. Its protein product is CASSFNSESTQYF.

This clonotype was detected only a few times. This rearrangement joins TRBV5-1 to TRBJ1-2; 9 bases line up with TRBD1. The germline gives CDR1 SGHRS, CDR2 YFSETQ. The CDR3 is made up of 15 amino acids. With V trimmed by 5 bases and J by 6 bases, 11 bases remained unmatched. The CDR3 DNA reads as TGCGCCAGCAGACCTCCGGGACAGGGTTCTGATGGCTACACCTTC. The encoded protein is CASRPPGQGSDGYTF.

V gene TRBV12-3 or TRBV12-4 combines with J gene TRBJ2-2; D perhaps matches TRBD1 (5 bases). V lost 6 bases to trimming and J lost 3 bases, with 11 bases between them. This CDR3 spans 14 amino acids. The DNA of the CDR3 is TGTGCCAGCAGCCAGGGCGCCGACACCGGGGAGCTGTTTTTT. Translation: CASSQGADTGELFF.

This clonotype was counted between two and nine times. V is TRBV20-1 and J is TRBJ1-1; TRBD1 matches 7 bases. Trimming removed 6 bases from V and 6 bases from J; junction bases left unmatched: 7. This CDR3 has 12 residues. Germline-derived CDR1 and CDR2 are DFQATT and SNEGSKA (reference sequence). The CDR3 nucleotides read TGCAGTGCAGGGGGCGCTTGGTCTGAAGCTTTCTTT. It encodes CSAGGAWSEAFF.

The V call is TRBV5-1, the J call TRBJ2-1, with D perhaps TRBD2 (6 bases). CDR1 and CDR2 (germline): SGHRS, YFSETQ. V gave up 3 bases and J gave up 5 bases, with 15 bases separating them. This CDR3 spans 15 amino acids. The CDR3 DNA follows: TGCGCCAGCAGCTCTTCGGGAGATGGGGACAATGAGCAGTTCTTC. It translates to CASSSSGDGDNEQFF.

This clonotype occurred a few times. The rearrangement uses TRBV5-1 and TRBJ2-2; 7 bases agree with TRBD1. The V gene end was trimmed by 5 bases and the J gene end by 0 bases; junction bases not matched to a gene: 4. Per the germline V gene, CDR1 is SGHRS and CDR2 is YFSETQ. The CDR3 runs 15 residues. CDR3 bases: TGCGCCAGCAGTGGGACAGATTCGAACACCGGGGAGCTGTTTTTT. It codes for CASSGTDSNTGELFF.

This clonotype was detected many times. The CDR3 loop reads CASSLAGTGGETQYF. The CDR3 bases are TGCGCCAGCAGCTTGGCCGGGACAGGGGGAGAGACCCAGTACTTC. The chain has TRBV5-1 and TRBJ2-5, with 11 bases fitting TRBD1. J was trimmed by 4 bases and V by 0 bases; bases with no gene match: 2. Per germline, CDR1 SGHRS and CDR2 YFSETQ. This CDR3 region has 15 residues.

This chain connects TRBV7-8 to TRBJ2-3; D may correspond to TRBD1 or TRBD2 (5 bases each). Germline V gene sequence: CDR1 SGHVS, CDR2 FQNEAQ. Trimming left V 5 bases short and J 1 base short, with 13 bases between. CDR3 length: 15 residues. CDR3 protein: CASSGTVFRTDTQYF. As DNA, the CDR3 is TGTGCCAGCAGCGGGACCGTCTTTCGCACAGATACGCAGTATTTT.

This chain connects TRBV7-9 to TRBJ1-4, with D uncertain. Germline V gene data show CDR1 as SEHNR and CDR2 as FQNEAQ (reference sequence). The CDR3 covers 15 residues. Trimming pared 1 base from V and 8 bases from J, leaving 14 bases between. The CDR3 here is CASSLGSGVGEKLFF. CDR3 nucleotides: TGTGCCAGCAGCTTAGGTTCCGGGGTCGGGGAAAAACTGTTTTTT.